The 14 T cell receptor beta chains below come from one sample, sequenced in a study of technical replicates of blood from a few donors. The data were produced by immunoSEQ multiplex PCR, yet TCRdb's version contains in-frame clones alone and is incomplete. In the table there are around 49,000 clones, around 95% of which are singletons. Sequenced material: T cells isolated from PBMCs. The source of these receptors is a human donor in good health.

This sequence joins TRBV13 and TRBJ2-7; maybe TRBD1 (6 bases). V was trimmed by 5 bases and J by 5 bases, leaving 19 bases between them. Germline V lookup: CDR1 PRHDT, CDR2 FYEKMQ (reference sequence). The CDR3 is made up of 15 amino acids. CDR3 sequence (DNA): TGTGCCAGCAGCGACCAGGGGAACAGTGGGAACGAGCAGTACTTC. Encoded protein: CASSDQGNSGNEQYF.

This clone was seen once. J is TRBJ1-2 and V is TRBV29-1, with 8 bases aligning to TRBD1. CDR1 is SQVTM, CDR2 ANQGSEA, per germline. The junction had 3 bases not matched to a gene; V was cut back by 3 bases and J by 6 bases. The CDR3 extends over 12 amino acids. The CDR3 is CSVDQGAHGYTF. Written as DNA, the CDR3 is TGCAGCGTTGATCAGGGGGCGCATGGCTACACCTTC.

The CDR3 DNA is TGTGCCAGCAGCGGGGAAGCGGGAAGAAACCAAGAGACCCAGTACTTC. Translating it yields CASSGEAGRNQETQYF. The chain couples TRBV7-2 to TRBJ2-5, with TRBD2 identical over 7 bases. The CDR3 extends over 16 amino acids. Germline loops: CDR1 SGHTA, CDR2 FQGNSA. Unmatched junction bases numbered 9, after V lost 5 bases and J lost 0 bases.

V is TRBV27 and J is TRBJ2-7; 10 nucleotides line up with TRBD2. CDR1 and CDR2 (germline): MNHEY, SMNVEV (reference sequence). This CDR3 region has 15 residues. V shed 5 bases and J 7 bases; nucleotides not matched to a gene: 11. The CDR3: CASSEVGGLAEEQYF. CDR3 coding DNA: TGTGCCAGCAGTGAGGTGGGAGGACTAGCGGAGGAGCAGTACTTC.

The rearrangement links TRBV19 to TRBJ2-7; 12 nucleotides match TRBD2. The CDR3 totals 16 residues. The ends lost 5 bases at V and 1 base at J; junction bases unmatched: 6. In germline, CDR1 is LNHDA, CDR2 SQIVND (reference sequence). CDR3 in DNA: TGTGCCAGTAGTCGGACTAGCGGGACCCATTCCTACGAGCAGTACTTC. This gives the protein CASSRTSGTHSYEQYF.

V gene TRBV5-6 combines with J gene TRBJ1-2; no clear D gene. Per germline, CDR1 SGHDT and CDR2 YYEEEE. Trimming shortened V by 3 bases and J by 3 bases, and 12 bases separated the two germline ends. The CDR3 has 14 amino acids. This chain's CDR3 is CASSSARPHYGYTF. CDR3 bases: TGTGCCAGCAGCTCAGCCAGGCCGCACTATGGCTACACCTTC.

J is TRBJ1-2 and V is TRBV9; weak D call: TRBD1 (5 bases). Trimming pared 3 bases from V and 2 bases from J, leaving 17 bases between. Per germline, CDR1 SGDLS and CDR2 YYNGEE. The length of the CDR3 is 16 residues. CDR3 DNA sequence: TGTGCCAGCAGCGCCTCGGGCAGGGACTCAAACTATGGCTACACCTTC. Protein sequence: CASSASGRDSNYGYTF.

This chain uses TRBV28 with TRBJ1-5, with D possibly TRBD1 on 6 matching bases. The germline V gene encodes CDR1 MDHEN and CDR2 SYDVKM. V was clipped by 4 bases and J by 9 bases, with 19 bases between them. This CDR3 is built from 15 residues. The CDR3 nucleotides are TGTGCCAGCAGTTCCGCGGACAGTAACTTGGGGCCCCAGCATTTT. Amino acid sequence: CASSSADSNLGPQHF.

The rearrangement uses TRBV28 and TRBJ1-1; D might be TRBD1 (6 bases). The V end lost 6 bases, the J end lost 5 bases, and 22 bases lay between the germline ends. The germline CDR1 and CDR2 sequences are MDHEN and SYDVKM. There are 16 residues in the CDR3. Here the CDR3 reads CASRHPGGGRGTEAFF. Written as DNA, the CDR3 is TGTGCCAGCAGACACCCGGGAGGGGGAAGGGGGACTGAAGCTTTCTTT.

The chain is built from TRBV29-1 and TRBJ2-7; TRBD1 agrees at 8 bases. This CDR3 spans 13 amino acids. CDR1 and CDR2 (germline): SQVTM, ANQGSEA. The V gene end was trimmed by 7 bases and the J gene end by 0 bases; junction bases not matched to a gene: 5. CDR3 in DNA: TGCAGCGCTGGACAGGGAATCTCCTACGAGCAGTACTTC. It translates to CSAGQGISYEQYF.

This chain connects TRBV4-1 to TRBJ2-2; possible D gene TRBD2, 5 bases. V was shortened by 0 bases and J by 1 base, with 18 bases between the two germline ends. Looked up from germline, CDR1 is MGHRA and CDR2 is YSYEKL. The CDR3 loop spans 19 amino acids. The CDR3, as DNA: TGCGCCAGCAGCCAAGAGCTCGCTAGCCGACAACTGAACACCGGGGAGCTGTTTTTT. Amino acid sequence: CASSQELASRQLNTGELFF.

This clone is a singleton in its sample. The chain combines TRBV5-4 with TRBJ2-7, with 8 bases identical to TRBD1. CDR1 and CDR2 from the germline V gene are SGHNT and YYREEE (reference sequence). The CDR3 runs to 14 residues. The ends lost 2 bases at V and 3 bases at J; junction bases unmatched: 4. CDR3 amino acids: CASSLGQGYYEQYF. The CDR3 DNA is TGTGCCAGCAGCTTAGGACAGGGTTACTACGAGCAGTACTTC.

The gene calls are TRBV4-2 and TRBJ2-7; the match to TRBD2 covers 8 bases. The CDR3 covers 16 residues. Germline V gene data show CDR1 as LGHNA and CDR2 as YNFKEQ. The trim removed 0 bases at V and 0 bases at J, leaving 4 bases unmatched. The CDR3 spells CASSQEAGESSYEQYF. The CDR3, as DNA: TGTGCCAGCAGCCAAGAAGCGGGAGAATCCTCCTACGAGCAGTACTTC.

The rearrangement joins TRBV29-1 to TRBJ1-2; TRBD1 is a possible D gene (6 bases). CDR3 length: 13 amino acids. Between the trimmed V and J ends, which lost 4 bases and 3 bases, there was a span of 12 bases. Per the germline V gene, CDR1 is SQVTM and CDR2 is ANQGSEA. The CDR3 protein is CSVAGGLDYGYTF. In DNA form, the CDR3 reads TGCAGCGTTGCGGGGGGCCTGGACTATGGCTACACCTTC. The variable domain in full, with the rest retrieved from reference TRBV29-1 and TRBJ1-2, is SAVISQKPSRDICQRGTSLTIQCQVDSQVTMMFWYRQQPGQSLTLIATANQGSEATYESGFVIDKFPISRPNLTFSTLTVSNMSPEDSSIYLCSVAGGLDYGYTFGSGTRLTVV.